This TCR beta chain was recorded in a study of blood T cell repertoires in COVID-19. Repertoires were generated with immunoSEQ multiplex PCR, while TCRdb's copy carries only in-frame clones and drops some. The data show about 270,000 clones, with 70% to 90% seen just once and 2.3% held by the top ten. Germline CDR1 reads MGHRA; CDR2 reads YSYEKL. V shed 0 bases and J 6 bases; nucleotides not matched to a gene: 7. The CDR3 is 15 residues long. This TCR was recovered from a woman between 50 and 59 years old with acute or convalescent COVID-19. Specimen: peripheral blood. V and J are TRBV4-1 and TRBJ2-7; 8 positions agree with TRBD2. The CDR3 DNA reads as TGCGCCAGCAGCCAAGAAGGCGGGAGGAACGGCGAGCAGTACTTC. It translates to CASSQEGGRNGEQYF.